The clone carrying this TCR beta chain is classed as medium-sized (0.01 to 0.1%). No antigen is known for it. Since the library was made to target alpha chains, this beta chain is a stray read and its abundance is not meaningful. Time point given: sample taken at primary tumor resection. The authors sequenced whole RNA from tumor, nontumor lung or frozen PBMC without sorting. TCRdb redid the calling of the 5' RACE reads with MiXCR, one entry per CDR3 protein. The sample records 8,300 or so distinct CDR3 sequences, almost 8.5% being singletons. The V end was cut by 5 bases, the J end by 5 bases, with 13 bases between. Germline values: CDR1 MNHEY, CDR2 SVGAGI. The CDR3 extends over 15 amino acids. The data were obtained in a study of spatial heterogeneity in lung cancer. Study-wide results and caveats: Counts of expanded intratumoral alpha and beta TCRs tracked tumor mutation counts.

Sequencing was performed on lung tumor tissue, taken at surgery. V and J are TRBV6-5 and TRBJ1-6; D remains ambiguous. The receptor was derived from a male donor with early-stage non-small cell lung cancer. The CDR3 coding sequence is TGTGCCAGCAGTCCTCGGGGTTCCAATAATTCACCCCTCCACTTT. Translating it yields CASSPRGSNNSPLHF.